These 15 T cell receptor beta chains share one sample of origin, sequenced in a study of cytomegalovirus exposure and HLA in healthy donors. The repertoire was sequenced with immunoSEQ multiplex PCR; TCRdb's copy has only in-frame clones and lacks some. The sample holds more than 300,000 clones, 86% seen once. Specimen: PBMCs. All receptors derive from a woman between 18 and 29 years old in good health and CMV-seronegative.

This clone was picked up a small number of times. The chain couples TRBV5-6 to TRBJ2-1; 10 nucleotides align to TRBD1. CDR3 length: 16 residues. V shed 1 base and J 10 bases; nucleotides not matched to a gene: 11. Germline V gene sequence: CDR1 SGHDT, CDR2 YYEEEE. CDR3 coding DNA: TGTGCCAGCAGCTTGAGGGTACTGGACAGGGGGTCCGAGCAGTTCTTC. Protein: CASSLRVLDRGSEQFF.

The gene calls are TRBV28 and TRBJ1-5; tentative D call: TRBD1 (5 bases). CDR3 length: 16 residues. V dropped 7 bases and J dropped 0 bases, with 16 bases sitting between them. Germline V CDR1 and CDR2: MDHEN, SYDVKM. CDR3: CASNTGLGVSNQPQHF. The CDR3 DNA reads as TGTGCCAGCAACACGGGACTCGGGGTTAGCAATCAGCCCCAGCATTTT.

The CDR3 spells CASSLDPALGNTDTQYF. The CDR3 nucleotides are TGTGCCAGCAGCTTAGATCCTGCACTAGGTAACACAGATACGCAGTATTTT. J is TRBJ2-3 and V is TRBV11-2; D perhaps matches TRBD2 (5 bases). The CDR3 totals 17 residues. Germline V lookup: CDR1 SGHAT, CDR2 FQNNGV. The V end was cut by 0 bases, the J end by 2 bases, with 15 bases between.

V is TRBV7-8 and J is TRBJ2-3; 15 bases match TRBD2. V dropped 4 bases and J dropped 1; count of bases not matched to a gene: 6. Germline V CDR1 and CDR2: SGHVS, FQNEAQ. This CDR3 contains 18 residues. The CDR3 bases are TGTGCCAGCAGCTCTCGGACTAGCGGGGGGGCCGGCACAGATACGCAGTATTTT. It yields the protein CASSSRTSGGAGTDTQYF.

The rearrangement uses TRBV4-1 and TRBJ2-3, with unresolved D. CDR1 and CDR2 (germline): MGHRA, YSYEKL. V lost 2 bases and J lost 2, with 17 bases in between. This CDR3 region has 17 residues. CDR3 loop: CASSQPLRLEDTDTQYF. Written as DNA, the CDR3 is TGCGCCAGCAGCCAACCCCTCCGGCTAGAAGACACAGATACGCAGTATTTT.

The chain combines TRBV7-3 with TRBJ2-1; TRBD2 matches 10 bases. From germline, CDR1 is SGHTA and CDR2 FQGTGA. The CDR3 has 14 amino acids. The ends lost 3 bases at V and 10 bases at J; junction bases unmatched: 6. CDR3 coding DNA: TGTGCCAGCAGCTTCGACACTAGCGGGGCAGAGCAGTTCTTC. This codes for CASSFDTSGAEQFF.

The CDR3 sequence is CASSPHRGGADGYTF. The DNA for the CDR3 is TGTGCCAGCAGCCCCCACAGGGGGGGCGCGGATGGCTACACCTTC. This chain joins TRBV4-2 and TRBJ1-2, with 8 bases aligning to TRBD1. The V segment lost 4 bases and the J segment 6 bases; nucleotides outside the gene matches: 10. Per the germline V gene, CDR1 is LGHNA and CDR2 is YNFKEQ. The CDR3 contains 15 residues.

The chain uses TRBV15 and TRBJ1-1, with D unresolved. V lost 0 bases and J 1 base, leaving 12 bases between the germline ends. Germline-derived CDR1 and CDR2 are LNHNV and YYDKDF (reference sequence). CDR3 length: 16 amino acids. The CDR3 sequence: CATSRDMAAWNTEAFF. CDR3 DNA: TGTGCCACCAGCAGAGATATGGCGGCTTGGAACACTGAAGCTTTCTTT.

The table lists this clone with a count of one. V and J are TRBV5-8 and TRBJ2-2; 8 nucleotides agree with TRBD2. Germline trimming cut 6 bases from V and 8 bases from J; bases unmatched to any gene: 9. The CDR3 consists of 14 residues. Germline values: CDR1 SGHTS, CDR2 YDEGEE. CDR3 region: CASTKLAELGELFF. The CDR3 nucleotides read TGTGCCAGCACCAAACTAGCGGAACTTGGGGAGCTGTTTTTT. Filled out from reference TRBV5-8 and TRBJ2-2, the complete variable domain reads EAGVTQSPTHLIKTRGQQATLRCSPISGHTSVYWYQQALGLGLQFLLWYDEGEERNRGNFPPRFSGRQFPNYSSELNVNALELEDSALYLCASTKLAELGELFFGEGSRLTVL.

The CDR3 is CASSYSKSGSSYEQYF. The CDR3, as DNA: TGTGCCAGCAGTTACTCGAAAAGCGGGAGCTCCTACGAGCAGTACTTC. The chain links TRBV6-6 to TRBJ2-7, with 8 bases fitting TRBD2. The CDR3 is made up of 16 amino acids. Germline V gives CDR1 MNHNY, CDR2 SVGAGI (reference sequence). The ends lost 0 bases at V and 0 bases at J; junction bases unmatched: 4.

Only one count was recorded for this clone. CDR3 nucleotides: TGTGCCAGCAGCTTTGGTAGCGACACAGATACGCAGTATTTT. It codes for CASSFGSDTDTQYF. The chain recombines TRBV11-3 with TRBJ2-3, with D perhaps matching TRBD2 (5 bases). CDR1 is SGHNT, CDR2 YENEEA, per germline. Trimming removed 3 bases from V and 2 bases from J, with 9 bases in between. CDR3 length: 14 residues.

The chain has TRBV4-1 and TRBJ1-4; no clear D. Trimming removed 4 bases from V and 5 bases from J, with 14 bases in between. CDR1 MGHRA and CDR2 YSYEKL come from the germline V gene. The CDR3 is made up of 15 amino acids. As DNA, the CDR3 is TGCGCCAGCAGCCCGAGACAATCTCGGAATGAAAAACTGTTTTTT. It codes for CASSPRQSRNEKLFF.

CDR3 in amino acids: CASSETSGKETQYF. The CDR3, as DNA: TGTGCCAGCAGTGAGACTAGCGGGAAAGAGACCCAGTACTTC. V usage is TRBV6-1 and J usage is TRBJ2-5; 11 bases map to TRBD2. The germline CDR1 and CDR2 sequences are MNHNS and SASEGT. After removal of 3 bases from V and 3 bases from J, the junction contained 0 bases not matched to a gene. The CDR3 runs to 14 residues.

The chain combines TRBV7-2 with TRBJ1-2, with a possible D match to TRBD1 (5 bases). The germline V gene has CDR1 SGHTA and CDR2 FQGNSA. The CDR3 sequence is 12 residues long. V was clipped by 1 base and J by 5 bases, with 5 bases between them. CDR3: CASSLGQYGYTF. The CDR3 bases are TGTGCCAGCAGCTTAGGACAGTATGGCTACACCTTC.

The rearrangement uses TRBV28 and TRBJ1-2; 8 nucleotides match TRBD1. The V gene end was trimmed by 4 bases and the J gene end by 8 bases; junction bases not matched to a gene: 6. This CDR3 has 13 amino acids. Germline V gives CDR1 MDHEN, CDR2 SYDVKM. The CDR3 bases are TGTGCCAGCAGTTCGGACAGGGTTCGCGGCTACACCTTC. This sequence encodes CASSSDRVRGYTF.